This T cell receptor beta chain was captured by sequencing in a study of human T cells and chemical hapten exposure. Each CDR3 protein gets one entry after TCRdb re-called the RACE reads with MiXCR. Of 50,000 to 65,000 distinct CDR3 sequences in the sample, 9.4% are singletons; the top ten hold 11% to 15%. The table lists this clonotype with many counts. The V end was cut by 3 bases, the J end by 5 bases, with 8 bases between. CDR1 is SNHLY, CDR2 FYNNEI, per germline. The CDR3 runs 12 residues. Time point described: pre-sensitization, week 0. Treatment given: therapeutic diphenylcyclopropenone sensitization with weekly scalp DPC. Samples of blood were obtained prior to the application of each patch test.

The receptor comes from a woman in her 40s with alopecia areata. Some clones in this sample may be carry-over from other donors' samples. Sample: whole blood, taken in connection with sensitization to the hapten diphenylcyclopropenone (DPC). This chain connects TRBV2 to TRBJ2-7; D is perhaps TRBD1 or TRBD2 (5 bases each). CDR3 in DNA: TGTGCCAGCAGTGATGGGGACGACGAGCAGTACTTC. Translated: CASSDGDDEQYF.